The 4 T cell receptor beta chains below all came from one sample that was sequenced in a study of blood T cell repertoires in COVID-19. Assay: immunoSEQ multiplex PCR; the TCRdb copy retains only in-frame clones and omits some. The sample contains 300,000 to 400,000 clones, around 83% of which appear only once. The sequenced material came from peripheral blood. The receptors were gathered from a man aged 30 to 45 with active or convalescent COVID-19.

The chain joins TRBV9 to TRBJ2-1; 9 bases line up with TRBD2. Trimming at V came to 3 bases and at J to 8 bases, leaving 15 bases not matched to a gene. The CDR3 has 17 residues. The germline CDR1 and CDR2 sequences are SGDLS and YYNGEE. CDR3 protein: CASSGPLAGGRRDEQFF. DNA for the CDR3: TGTGCCAGCAGCGGCCCACTGGCGGGGGGGCGAAGAGATGAGCAGTTCTTC.

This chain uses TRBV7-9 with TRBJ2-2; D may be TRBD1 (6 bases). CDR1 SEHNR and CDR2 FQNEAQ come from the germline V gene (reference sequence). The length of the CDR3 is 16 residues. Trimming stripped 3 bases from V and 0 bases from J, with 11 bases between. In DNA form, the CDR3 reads TGTGCCAGCAGCTTTCGGGACAAAGCGAACACCGGGGAGCTGTTTTTT. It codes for CASSFRDKANTGELFF.

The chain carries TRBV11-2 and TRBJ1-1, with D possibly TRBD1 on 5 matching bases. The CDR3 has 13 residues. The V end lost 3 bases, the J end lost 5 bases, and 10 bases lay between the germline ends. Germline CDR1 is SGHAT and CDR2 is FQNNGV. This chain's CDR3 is CASSFLRGTEAFF. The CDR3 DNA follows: TGTGCCAGCAGCTTTTTAAGGGGAACTGAAGCTTTCTTT.

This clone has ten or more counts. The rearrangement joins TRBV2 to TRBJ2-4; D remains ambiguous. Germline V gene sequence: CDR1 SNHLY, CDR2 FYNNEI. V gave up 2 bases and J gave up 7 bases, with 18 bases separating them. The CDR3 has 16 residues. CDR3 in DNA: TGTGCCAGCAGTGAATCCCGCGTGGTCGGGTTGAACATTCAGTACTTC. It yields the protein CASSESRVVGLNIQYF.